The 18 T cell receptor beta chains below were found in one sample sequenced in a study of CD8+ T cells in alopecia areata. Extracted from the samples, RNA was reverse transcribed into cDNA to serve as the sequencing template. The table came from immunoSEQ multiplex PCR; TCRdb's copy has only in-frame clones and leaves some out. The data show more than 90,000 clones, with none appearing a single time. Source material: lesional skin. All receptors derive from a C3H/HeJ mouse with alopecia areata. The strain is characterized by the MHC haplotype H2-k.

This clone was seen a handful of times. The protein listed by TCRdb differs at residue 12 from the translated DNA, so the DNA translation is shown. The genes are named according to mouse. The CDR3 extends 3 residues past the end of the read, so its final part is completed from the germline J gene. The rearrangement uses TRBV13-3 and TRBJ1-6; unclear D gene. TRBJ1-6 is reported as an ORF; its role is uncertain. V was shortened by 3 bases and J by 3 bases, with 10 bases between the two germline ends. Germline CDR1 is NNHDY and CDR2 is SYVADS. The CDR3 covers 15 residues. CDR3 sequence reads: CASSASGGYNSPLYF. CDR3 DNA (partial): TGTGCCAGCAGTGCGTCAGGAGGCTATAATTCGCCC.

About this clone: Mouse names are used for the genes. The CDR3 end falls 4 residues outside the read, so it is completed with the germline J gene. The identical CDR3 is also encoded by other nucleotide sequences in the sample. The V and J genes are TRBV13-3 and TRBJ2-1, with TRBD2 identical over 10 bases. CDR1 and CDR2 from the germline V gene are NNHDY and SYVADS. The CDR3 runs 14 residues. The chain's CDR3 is CASSPGGAGAEQFF. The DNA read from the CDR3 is TGTGCCAGCAGCCCTGGGGGGGCCGGGGCT.

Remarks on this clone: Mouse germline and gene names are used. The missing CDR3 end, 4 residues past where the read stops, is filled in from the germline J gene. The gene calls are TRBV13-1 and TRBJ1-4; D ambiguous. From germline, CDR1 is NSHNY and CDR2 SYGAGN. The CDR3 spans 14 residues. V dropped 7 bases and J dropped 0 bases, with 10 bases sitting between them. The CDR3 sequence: CASASLISNERLFF. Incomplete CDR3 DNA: TGTGCCAGCGCCAGCCTTATTTCCAACGAA.

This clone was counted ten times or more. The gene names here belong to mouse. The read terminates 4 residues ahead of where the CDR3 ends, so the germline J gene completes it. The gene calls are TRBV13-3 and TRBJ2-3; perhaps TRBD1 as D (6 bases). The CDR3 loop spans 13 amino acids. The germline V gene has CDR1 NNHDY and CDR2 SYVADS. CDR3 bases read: TGTGCCAGCAGTGAGCAACAGGGAGAA. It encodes CASSEQQGE. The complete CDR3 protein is CASSEQQGETLYF.

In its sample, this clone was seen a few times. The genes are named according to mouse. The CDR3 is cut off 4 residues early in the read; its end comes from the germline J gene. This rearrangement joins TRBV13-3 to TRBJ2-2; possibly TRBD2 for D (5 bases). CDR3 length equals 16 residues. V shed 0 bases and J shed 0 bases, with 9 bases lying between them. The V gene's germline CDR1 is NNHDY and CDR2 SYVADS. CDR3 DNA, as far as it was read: TGTGCCAGCAGTGATGCTTGGGGTTCAAACACCGGG. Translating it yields CASSDAWGSNTG. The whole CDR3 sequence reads CASSDAWGSNTGQLYF.

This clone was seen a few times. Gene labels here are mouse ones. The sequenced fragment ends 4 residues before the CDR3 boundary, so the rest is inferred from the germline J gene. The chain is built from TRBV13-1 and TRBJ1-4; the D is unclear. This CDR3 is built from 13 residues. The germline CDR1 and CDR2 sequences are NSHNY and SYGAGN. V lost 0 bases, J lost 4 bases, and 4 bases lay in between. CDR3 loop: CASSDDLNERLFF. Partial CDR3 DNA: TGTGCCAGCAGTGATGATCTCAACGAA. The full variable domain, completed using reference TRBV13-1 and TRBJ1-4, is EAAVTQSPRNKVTVTGGNVTLSCRQTNSHNYMYWYRQDTGHGLRLIHYSYGAGNLRIGDVPDGYKATRTTQEDFFLLLELASPSQTSLYFCASSDDLNERLFFGHGTKLSVL.

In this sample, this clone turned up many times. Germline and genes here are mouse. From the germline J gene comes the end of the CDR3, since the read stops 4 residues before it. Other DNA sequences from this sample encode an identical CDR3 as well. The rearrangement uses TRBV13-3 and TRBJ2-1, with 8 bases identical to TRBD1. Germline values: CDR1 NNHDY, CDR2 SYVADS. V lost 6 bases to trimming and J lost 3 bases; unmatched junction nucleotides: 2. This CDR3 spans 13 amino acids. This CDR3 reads CASTQGAYAEQFF. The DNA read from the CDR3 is TGTGCCAGCACGCAGGGGGCCTATGCT.

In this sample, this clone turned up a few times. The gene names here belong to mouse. CDR3 DNA (partial): TGTGCTAGCAGTAGAAAGCGGACTTATTATGCT. Translated, it gives CASSRKRTYYA. The complete CDR3 protein is CASSRKRTYYAEQFF. The V gene is TRBV17, the J gene TRBJ2-1; D perhaps matches TRBD2 (5 bases). The missing CDR3 end, 4 residues past where the read stops, is filled in from the germline J gene. The V gene lost 2 bases and the J gene lost 4 bases, with 12 bases spanning the gap. CDR3 length equals 15 residues. Germline lookup yields CDR1 MNHDT and CDR2 YYDKIL.

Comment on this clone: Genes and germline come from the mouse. CDR3 bases read: TGTGCCAGCGGTGATGGGGACTGGGGGGGGGCT. It codes for CASGDGDWGGA. The complete CDR3 protein is CASGDGDWGGAEQFF. The V gene is TRBV13-2, the J gene TRBJ2-1; 13 bases agree with TRBD2. The read is 4 residues too short to cover the CDR3 end, so that end is filled in from the germline J gene. The CDR3 sequence is 15 residues long. CDR1 and CDR2 (germline): NNHNN, SYGAGS (reference sequence).

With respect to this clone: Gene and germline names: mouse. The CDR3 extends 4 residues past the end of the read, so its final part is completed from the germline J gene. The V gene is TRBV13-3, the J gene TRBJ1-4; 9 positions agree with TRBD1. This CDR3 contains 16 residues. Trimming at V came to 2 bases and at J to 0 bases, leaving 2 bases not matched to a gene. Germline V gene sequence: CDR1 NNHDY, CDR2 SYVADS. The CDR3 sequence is CASSEGQGFSNERLFF. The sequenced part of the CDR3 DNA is TGTGCCAGCAGTGAGGGACAGGGATTTTCCAACGAA.

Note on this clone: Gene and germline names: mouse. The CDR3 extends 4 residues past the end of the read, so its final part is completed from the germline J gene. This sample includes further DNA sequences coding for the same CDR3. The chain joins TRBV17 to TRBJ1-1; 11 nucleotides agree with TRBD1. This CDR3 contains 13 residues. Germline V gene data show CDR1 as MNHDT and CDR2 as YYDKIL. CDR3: CASSRDRGREVFF. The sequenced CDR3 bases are TGTGCTAGCAGTAGGGACAGGGGGCGA.

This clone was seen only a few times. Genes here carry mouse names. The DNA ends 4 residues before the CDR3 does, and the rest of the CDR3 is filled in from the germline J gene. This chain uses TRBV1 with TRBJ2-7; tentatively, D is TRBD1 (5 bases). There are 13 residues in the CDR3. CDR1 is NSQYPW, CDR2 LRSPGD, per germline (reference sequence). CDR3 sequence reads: CTCSARTKYEQYF. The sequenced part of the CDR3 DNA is TGCACCTGCAGTGCAAGGACAAAATAT. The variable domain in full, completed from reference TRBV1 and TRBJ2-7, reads VTLLEQNPRWRLVPRGQAVNLRCILKNSQYPWMSWYQQDLQKQLQWLFTLRSPGDKEVKSLPGADYLATRVTDTELRLQVANMSQGRTLYCTCSARTKYEQYFGPGTRLTVL.

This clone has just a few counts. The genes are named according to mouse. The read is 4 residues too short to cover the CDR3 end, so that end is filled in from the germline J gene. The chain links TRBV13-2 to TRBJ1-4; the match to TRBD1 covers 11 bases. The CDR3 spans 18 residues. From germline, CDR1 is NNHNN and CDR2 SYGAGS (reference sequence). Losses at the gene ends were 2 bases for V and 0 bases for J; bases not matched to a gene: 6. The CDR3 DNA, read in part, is TGTGCCAGCGGTGACCCCGGGACAGGGGGTTTTTCCAACGAA. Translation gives CASGDPGTGGFSNE. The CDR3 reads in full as CASGDPGTGGFSNERLFF.

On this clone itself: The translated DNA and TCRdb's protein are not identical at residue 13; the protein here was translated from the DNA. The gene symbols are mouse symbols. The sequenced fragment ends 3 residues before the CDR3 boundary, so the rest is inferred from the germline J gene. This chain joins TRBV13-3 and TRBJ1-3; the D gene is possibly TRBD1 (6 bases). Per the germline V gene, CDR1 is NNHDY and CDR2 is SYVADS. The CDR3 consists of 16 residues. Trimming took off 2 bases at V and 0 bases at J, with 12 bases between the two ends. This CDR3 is CASSEGTRNSGNTLYF. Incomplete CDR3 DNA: TGTGCCAGCAGTGAGGGGACAAGGAATTCTGGAAATACG.

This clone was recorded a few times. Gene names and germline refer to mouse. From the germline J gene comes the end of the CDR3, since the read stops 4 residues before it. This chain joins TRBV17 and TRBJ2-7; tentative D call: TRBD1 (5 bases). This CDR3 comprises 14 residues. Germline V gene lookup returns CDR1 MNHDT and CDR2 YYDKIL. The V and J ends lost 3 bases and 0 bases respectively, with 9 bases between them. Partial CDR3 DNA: TGTGCTAGCAGTAGTAAAGGGGACTCCTAT. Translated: CASSSKGDSY. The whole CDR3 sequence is CASSSKGDSYEQYF.

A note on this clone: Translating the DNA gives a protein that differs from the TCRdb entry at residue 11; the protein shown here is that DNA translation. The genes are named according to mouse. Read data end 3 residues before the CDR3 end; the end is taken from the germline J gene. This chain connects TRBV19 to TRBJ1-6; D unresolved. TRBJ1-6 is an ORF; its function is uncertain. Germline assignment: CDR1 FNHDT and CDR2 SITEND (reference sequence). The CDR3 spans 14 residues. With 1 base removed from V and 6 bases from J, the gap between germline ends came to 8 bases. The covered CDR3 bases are TGTGCCAGCAGTATACCTGGGTTTAATTCGCCC. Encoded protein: CASSIPGFNSP. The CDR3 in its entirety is CASSIPGFNSPLYF.

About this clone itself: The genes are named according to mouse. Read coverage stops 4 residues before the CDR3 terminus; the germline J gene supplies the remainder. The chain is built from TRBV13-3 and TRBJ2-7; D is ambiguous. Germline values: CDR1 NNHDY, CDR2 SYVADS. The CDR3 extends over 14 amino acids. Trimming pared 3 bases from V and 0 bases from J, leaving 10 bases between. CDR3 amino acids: CASSVTVSSYEQYF. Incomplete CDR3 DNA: TGTGCCAGCAGTGTAACAGTAAGCTCCTAT.

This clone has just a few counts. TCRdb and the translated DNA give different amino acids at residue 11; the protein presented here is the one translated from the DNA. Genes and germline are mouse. The sequenced CDR3 bases are TGTGCCAGCAGAGCCGGGACACCTAATTCGCCC. Its translation: CASRAGTPNSP. The whole CDR3 is CASRAGTPNSPLYF. This chain connects TRBV13-3 to TRBJ1-6; D possibly corresponds to TRBD1 (6 bases). The DNA ends 3 residues before the CDR3 does, and the rest of the CDR3 is filled in from the germline J gene. TRBJ1-6 is placed among ORFs of uncertain function. V dropped 5 bases and J dropped 6 bases, with 12 bases sitting between them. CDR1 is NNHDY and CDR2 is SYVADS in the germline V gene. The CDR3 contains 14 residues.